This TCR beta chain is drawn from a study of T-cell reconstitution after alpha-beta-depleted transplantation in children. TCRbeta library preparation incorporated unique molecular identifiers. A single record per CDR3 protein comes from TCRdb applying MiXCR to the PCR reads. The data contain more than 200,000 distinct CDR3 sequences, about 24% of them singletons. As for this clonotype: The antigen is undetermined.

Study conclusions and caveats: It was newly produced T cells that mostly accounted for T-cell counts and diversity one year after transplant. Alpha-beta T cells present about two months after transplant were reported to originate from several hundred expanded graft clones. It was surviving recipient T cells and thymic progenitors that gave some patients high TCRbeta diversity at day 60.

This TCR was recovered from a female patient between 2 and 15 years old who had a stem cell transplant for congenital amegakaryocytic thrombocytopenia, so the T cells may come from the graft donor. The material was PBMCs, mostly from graft donor cells, obtained 360 days after TCRalphabeta/CD19-depleted stem cell transplant.

CDR3 bases: TGTGCCAGCAGCTTAGGCAGGGTAGAGACGGACATTCAGTACTTC. It translates to CASSLGRVETDIQYF. The chain carries TRBV7-9 and TRBJ2-4, with a tentative D call TRBD1 (5 bases). Germline loops: CDR1 SEHNR, CDR2 FQNEAQ (reference sequence). The CDR3 totals 15 residues. V dropped 1 base and J dropped 8 bases, with 15 bases sitting between them.